The clone carrying this T cell receptor beta chain occurred a few times. In the authors' methods: Scientists estimated how many nucleated cells there were by amplifying reference gene primers. This table comes from immunoSEQ multiplex PCR, and its TCRdb copy is limited to in-frame clones, with some not included. The DNA was the basis for D and trimming; V, J and clone size are from that table. The profile shows 85,000 to 130,000 clones, around 80% of them singletons. This specimen belongs to a study of blood T cell repertoires in COVID-19. Study overall: The samples span acute and convalescent COVID-19 from the United States, Italy and Spain.

During active infection, Seattle patients enrolled and were then monitored through disease. Germline loops: CDR1 SNHLY, CDR2 FYNNEI. Trimming took off 5 bases at V and 5 bases at J, with 12 bases between the two ends. The CDR3 has 13 amino acids. The sample consisted of peripheral blood. The clonotype originates from an elderly man with COVID-19, enrolled during active disease. This chain connects TRBV2 to TRBJ1-1; D is perhaps TRBD1 (6 bases). CDR3 DNA sequence: TGTGCCAGCAGTACACAGGGTAATACTGAAGCTTTCTTT. It is translated as CASSTQGNTEAFF.